This is a list of T cell receptor beta chains from one sample in a study of blood T cell repertoires in COVID-19. TCRdb's copy holds only in-frame clones and misses some; the assay was immunoSEQ multiplex PCR. The table shows approximately 210,000 clones, with about nine tenths occurring only once. What was sequenced was PBMCs or T cells enriched from blood (not recorded which). The receptors stem from a woman younger than 45 who had recovered from COVID-19. CDR3s include the opening cysteine and the closing phenylalanine or tryptophan. The D gene is left open where the match is weak. Size values are once, few and many counts, or a class for expanded clones, and some rows have none.

J gene: TRBJ1-6
D gene: TRBD1
V gene: TRBV5-1
clone size: NA
CDR3 DNA: TGCGCCAGCAGCTGGGGACAGAATTCACCCCTCCACTTT
CDR3 protein: CASSWGQNSPLHF

J gene: TRBJ2-5
D gene: NA
V gene: TRBV14
clone size: NA
CDR3 DNA: TGTGCCAGCAGCCAAGAGATGGCAGAGACCCAGTACTTC
CDR3 protein: CASSQEMAETQYF

J gene: TRBJ2-7
D gene: NA
V gene: TRBV19
clone size: NA
CDR3 DNA: TGTGCCAGTAGTATAGGAATGTCGAGCTCCTACGAGCAGTACTTC
CDR3 protein: CASSIGMSSSYEQYF

J gene: TRBJ1-5
D gene: NA
V gene: TRBV28
clone size: NA
CDR3 DNA: TGTGCCAGCAGTTGGACGCACGGGGATCAGCCCCAGCATTTT
CDR3 protein: CASSWTHGDQPQHF

J gene: TRBJ2-3
D gene: TRBD1
V gene: TRBV5-5
clone size: NA
CDR3 DNA: TGTGCCAGCAGCCGATCAGGACAGGTCCTTCCCACAGATACGCAGTATTTT
CDR3 protein: CASSRSGQVLPTDTQYF

J gene: TRBJ1-2
D gene: NA
V gene: TRBV9
clone size: few
CDR3 DNA: TGTGCCAGCAGCGTCTCCTCTAGTGCAAGGTATTATGGCTACACCTTC
CDR3 protein: CASSVSSSARYYGYTF

J gene: TRBJ2-1
D gene: TRBD1
V gene: TRBV2
clone size: NA
CDR3 DNA: TGTGCCAGCAATGGAGGGGACAGGGATAATGAGCAGTTCTTC
CDR3 protein: CASNGGDRDNEQFF

J gene: TRBJ2-7
D gene: TRBD2
V gene: TRBV30
clone size: NA
CDR3 DNA: TGTGCCTGGAGTGTACTAGCGGGAGGTTACGAGCAGTACTTC
CDR3 protein: CAWSVLAGGYEQYF

J gene: TRBJ1-3
D gene: NA
V gene: TRBV2
clone size: NA
CDR3 DNA: TGTGCCAGTTTTTATGGAAACACCATATATTTT
CDR3 protein: CASFYGNTIYF

J gene: TRBJ1-6
D gene: NA
V gene: TRBV4-3
clone size: once
CDR3 DNA: TGCGCCAGCAGCCAAGCACGGGGGGGCCAGGGGAATTCACCCCTCCACTTT
CDR3 protein: CASSQARGGQGNSPLHF

J gene: TRBJ2-5
D gene: NA
V gene: TRBV5-4
clone size: NA
CDR3 DNA: TGTGCCAGCAGAGCGGACCTCCAGGAGACCCAGTACTTC
CDR3 protein: CASRADLQETQYF

J gene: TRBJ2-3
D gene: TRBD2
V gene: TRBV30
clone size: NA
CDR3 DNA: TGTGCCTGGAGCTTAGGAACGGGGGGAGCAGATACGCAGTATTTT
CDR3 protein: CAWSLGTGGADTQYF

J gene: TRBJ1-1
D gene: NA
V gene: TRBV3-1/TRBV3-2
clone size: NA
CDR3 DNA: TGTGCCAGCAGCCAAGATATCGGTACTGAAGCTTTCTTT
CDR3 protein: CASSQDIGTEAFF

J gene: TRBJ2-3
D gene: NA
V gene: TRBV7-9
clone size: NA
CDR3 DNA: TGTGCCACCCAGGGAGGACAGGGCACAGATACGCAGTATTTT
CDR3 protein: CATQGGQGTDTQYF

J gene: TRBJ1-6
D gene: NA
V gene: TRBV5-8
clone size: NA
CDR3 DNA: TGTGCCAGCAGCCCCCCTAATTCGGCCCTCCACTTT
CDR3 protein: CASSPPNSALHF

J gene: TRBJ2-1
D gene: TRBD1
V gene: TRBV5-1
clone size: NA
CDR3 DNA: TGCGCCAGCAGCCCTGGCGGGGACAGGTACAATGAGCAGTTCTTC
CDR3 protein: CASSPGGDRYNEQFF

J gene: TRBJ2-7
D gene: TRBD1
V gene: TRBV20-1
clone size: NA
CDR3 DNA: TGCAGTGCTAGTCGGGACAGCTCCTACGAGCAGTACTTC
CDR3 protein: CSASRDSSYEQYF

J gene: TRBJ1-3
D gene: NA
V gene: TRBV7-3
clone size: NA
CDR3 DNA: TGTGCCAGCAGCTCCCCAGGGGACACCATATATTTT
CDR3 protein: CASSSPGDTIYF

J gene: TRBJ2-1
D gene: NA
V gene: TRBV20-1
clone size: NA
CDR3 DNA: TGCAGTGCTAGTACTAGCCGAAGGGACAATGAGCAGTTCTTC
CDR3 protein: CSASTSRRDNEQFF

J gene: TRBJ1-5
D gene: NA
V gene: TRBV6-5
clone size: NA
CDR3 DNA: TGTGCCAGCAGTTCCACTAGTCTGGGCAGCAATCAGCCCCAGCATTTT
CDR3 protein: CASSSTSLGSNQPQHF

J gene: TRBJ1-4
D gene: TRBD1
V gene: TRBV7-2
clone size: NA
CDR3 DNA: TGTGCCAGCAGCCCGCTCCTATCACCCGACAGGGGGCGAGGCGAAAAACTGTTTTTT
CDR3 protein: CASSPLLSPDRGRGEKLFF

J gene: TRBJ1-5
D gene: NA
V gene: TRBV20-1
clone size: NA
CDR3 DNA: TGCAGTGCTAGTGGAGGTGGAGATCAGCCCCAGCATTTT
CDR3 protein: CSASGGGDQPQHF

J gene: TRBJ1-2
D gene: NA
V gene: TRBV6-2/TRBV6-3
clone size: NA
CDR3 DNA: TGTGCCAGCAGCCCACAGGGAAAAGGGGATGGCTACACCTTC
CDR3 protein: CASSPQGKGDGYTF

J gene: TRBJ1-2
D gene: NA
V gene: TRBV11-2
clone size: NA
CDR3 DNA: TGTGCCAGCAGCCGATCCCAGGGGAACGGTGGCTACACCTTC
CDR3 protein: CASSRSQGNGGYTF

J gene: TRBJ2-1
D gene: NA
V gene: TRBV19
clone size: NA
CDR3 DNA: TGTGCCAGTAGTATTGGGCGGGGACCTTACAATGAGCAGTTCTTC
CDR3 protein: CASSIGRGPYNEQFF

J gene: TRBJ1-6
D gene: NA
V gene: TRBV15
clone size: NA
CDR3 DNA: TGTGCCACCAGCAGAGCGGGGTGGGCTGAATCACCCCTCCACTTT
CDR3 protein: CATSRAGWAESPLHF

J gene: TRBJ2-7
D gene: NA
V gene: TRBV27
clone size: NA
CDR3 DNA: TGTGCCAGCAGTTTATCGGGCAGCCTCTACGAGCAGTACTTC
CDR3 protein: CASSLSGSLYEQYF

J gene: TRBJ2-2
D gene: TRBD2
V gene: TRBV19
clone size: NA
CDR3 DNA: TGTGCCAGTAGTATAACGACTAGCGGGAGTTGGACCGGGGAGCTGTTTTTT
CDR3 protein: CASSITTSGSWTGELFF

J gene: TRBJ2-3
D gene: NA
V gene: TRBV5-1
clone size: NA
CDR3 DNA: TGCGCCAGCAGCTTGGGGGGCTTCCCCCCCCCAGATACGCAGTATTTT
CDR3 protein: CASSLGGFPPPDTQYF

J gene: TRBJ2-5
D gene: TRBD2
V gene: TRBV7-2
clone size: NA
CDR3 DNA: TGTGCCAGCAGCTCCGGGGGGGAGACCCAGTACTTC
CDR3 protein: CASSSGGETQYF

J gene: TRBJ2-7
D gene: TRBD1
V gene: TRBV30
clone size: NA
CDR3 DNA: TGTGCCTGGAGTCCCGGGACAGGGGTCTACGAGCAGTACTTC
CDR3 protein: CAWSPGTGVYEQYF

J gene: TRBJ1-4
D gene: NA
V gene: TRBV2
clone size: NA
CDR3 DNA: TGTGCCAGCAGAGGGAGGACACTGGATGAAAAACTGTTTTTT
CDR3 protein: CASRGRTLDEKLFF

J gene: TRBJ1-4
D gene: TRBD1
V gene: TRBV4-2
clone size: NA
CDR3 DNA: TGTGCCAGCAGCCCTCAGCTCAGATTGGGGACAGGAGGTGAAAAACTGTTTTTT
CDR3 protein: CASSPQLRLGTGGEKLFF

J gene: TRBJ2-7
D gene: NA
V gene: TRBV11-2
clone size: NA
CDR3 DNA: TGTGCCAGCAGCTTGCGGCAGAGATACGAGCAGTACTTC
CDR3 protein: CASSLRQRYEQYF

J gene: TRBJ2-2
D gene: NA
V gene: TRBV7-2
clone size: NA
CDR3 DNA: TGTGCCAGCAGCTTATTTGGGAGAGAAAACACCGGGGAGCTGTTTTTT
CDR3 protein: CASSLFGRENTGELFF

J gene: TRBJ1-1
D gene: TRBD1
V gene: TRBV7-2
clone size: few
CDR3 DNA: TGTGCCAGCAGCCCAGGGGGACAGGGGGCGAGGGGTGAAGCTTTCTTT
CDR3 protein: CASSPGGQGARGEAFF

J gene: TRBJ2-1
D gene: NA
V gene: TRBV2
clone size: NA
CDR3 DNA: TGTGCCAGCCTCCCAGCGGACTACAATGAGCAGTTCTTC
CDR3 protein: CASLPADYNEQFF

J gene: TRBJ1-2
D gene: NA
V gene: TRBV18
clone size: once
CDR3 DNA: TGTGCCAGCTCACCGACCGGACAGATCTCGGGCTACACCTTC
CDR3 protein: CASSPTGQISGYTF

J gene: TRBJ2-2
D gene: TRBD1
V gene: TRBV11-1
clone size: NA
CDR3 DNA: TGTGCCAGCAGCTTAGGTGGGACAGGGTCCGGGGAGCTGTTTTTT
CDR3 protein: CASSLGGTGSGELFF

J gene: TRBJ2-3
D gene: TRBD2
V gene: TRBV13
clone size: NA
CDR3 DNA: TGTGCCAGCAGCTCTCAGCGGGGGTACATTGATACGCAGTATTTT
CDR3 protein: CASSSQRGYIDTQYF

J gene: TRBJ2-5
D gene: TRBD2
V gene: TRBV29-1
clone size: NA
CDR3 DNA: TGCAGCCTCTCGAGTGTCGGGGGGGGGACCCAGTACTTC
CDR3 protein: CSLSSVGGGTQYF

J gene: TRBJ1-2
D gene: TRBD1
V gene: TRBV28
clone size: NA
CDR3 DNA: TGTGCCAGCAGCGGCCCGCAGGGGGGCTATGGCTACACCTTC
CDR3 protein: CASSGPQGGYGYTF

J gene: TRBJ1-5
D gene: NA
V gene: TRBV19
clone size: NA
CDR3 DNA: TGTGCCAGTAGTTCGGCGGGAGGTATCGGTGTCAGCAATCAGCCCCAGCATTTT
CDR3 protein: CASSSAGGIGVSNQPQHF

J gene: TRBJ1-6
D gene: NA
V gene: TRBV6-5
clone size: NA
CDR3 DNA: TGTGCCAGCAGTTACTCGGGTTCCAGGGAAAATTCACCCCTCCACTTT
CDR3 protein: CASSYSGSRENSPLHF

J gene: TRBJ1-1
D gene: NA
V gene: TRBV10-3
clone size: NA
CDR3 DNA: TGTGCCATCAGTAAACAGGCGAACACTGAAGCTTTCTTT
CDR3 protein: CAISKQANTEAFF